This entry features one TCR beta chain sequence. What it recognizes is unknown. This specimen comes from a study of CD4 T cells in relation to SARS-CoV-2 and coronaviruses. Turning to the study itself: PBMCs were cultured with antigen for over nine days before TCR beta sequencing. Study-level results: Around 62% of donors had memory CD4+ clonotypes crossrecognizing SARS-CoV-2 and common cold coronavirus spike.

The data were produced by immunoSEQ multiplex PCR, yet TCRdb's version contains in-frame clones alone and is incomplete. The sample contains around 24,000 clones, more than 60% of which appear only once. V was shortened by 0 bases and J by 4 bases, with 12 bases between the two germline ends. The CDR3 is 15 residues long. Germline-derived CDR1 and CDR2 are MNHEY and SVGAGI. The unexposed donors gave CD4+ T cells in about 2011-2019, prior to COVID-19. After around nine days of culture, CD4+ T cells were isolated. As cell numbers allowed, unexposed-donor CD4+ T cells faced SARS-CoV-2 S/N and four cold-coronavirus spikes. Cultures held 2 million to 2.5 million PBMCs per well with roughly 10 IU/ml IL-2.

The chain combines TRBV6-5 with TRBJ1-2; D is unclear. The specimen sequenced was CD4+ T cells from PBMCs, cultured in vitro. The sequence derives from a human donor in good health. The CDR3 nucleotides read TGTGCCAGCAGTTACTCGTCCGGGCCTCCCTATGGCTACACCTTC. It translates to CASSYSSGPPYGYTF.